This T cell receptor beta chain was observed in a study of OX40 agonist ivuxolimab in advanced cancers. About the research overall: Given to patients was ivuxolimab, an agonistic anti-OX40 (CD134) antibody.

The V gene's germline CDR1 is SEHNR and CDR2 FQNEAQ (reference sequence). V was cut by 1 base and J by 4 bases, with 4 bases left in between. The CDR3 loop spans 12 amino acids. Generated by immunoSEQ multiplex PCR, the TCRdb table keeps only in-frame clones and is missing some. The sample has about 110,000 clones, approximately 90% seen once. A remark on this clone: The target antigen is unknown. Other DNA sequences of this sample code for an identical CDR3.

General observations from the study: CD4+ and CD8+ blood T cells expanded clonally by week 6 at 0.1 to 3.0 mg/kg.

This rearrangement joins TRBV7-9 to TRBJ1-1; D gene uncertain. The receptor's source is an adult with an advanced solid tumor such as melanoma, head and neck, liver or kidney cancer. The starting material was CD4+ or CD8+ T cells sorted from blood, obtained in a trial of the OX40 agonist ivuxolimab. CDR3 sequence (DNA): TGTGCCAGCAGCTTAGAAAGCACTGAAGCTTTCTTT. Translating it yields CASSLESTEAFF.